This T cell receptor beta chain stems from a study of T cell changes during pregnancy in multiple sclerosis. The data were produced by immunoSEQ multiplex PCR, yet TCRdb's version contains in-frame clones alone and is incomplete. The sample holds over 50,000 clones, 70% to 90% seen once. The V gene lost 2 bases and the J gene lost 3 bases, with 17 bases spanning the gap. Germline CDR1 and CDR2: SGHTA and FQGNSA. This CDR3 has 17 residues. Sample: peripheral blood, taken after pregnancy. This chain links TRBV7-2 with TRBJ2-1, with a tentative D call TRBD2 (7 bases). This sequence was found in a female donor with multiple sclerosis, enrolled in a pregnancy study. This CDR3 is CASSLRGAFSNYNEQFF. The CDR3 bases are TGTGCCAGCAGCTTACGGGGGGCCTTTTCCAACTACAATGAGCAGTTCTTC.